This T cell receptor (beta chain) was retrieved from a study of TIL therapy for anti-PD-1-resistant metastatic lung cancer. The CDR3 totals 15 residues. The V gene's germline CDR1 is SGHDT and CDR2 YYEEEE. The V and J ends lost 4 bases and 7 bases, in that order; junction bases with no gene match: 8. Time point: pre-treatment sample, taken before nivolumab and TIL therapy. Sequencing used immunoSEQ v3. Assay used: immunoSEQ multiplex PCR; TCRdb lists only in-frame clones, some missing. The data show about 50,000 clones, with about 86% seen just once and 4.5% to 6% held by the top ten. The rearrangement joins TRBV5-6 to TRBJ1-5; TRBD1 aligns across 10 bases. The source material was blood, sampled at baseline. The receptor was isolated from a person aged 25 to 80 with non-small cell lung cancer. The chain's CDR3 is CASSRDRGFGQPQHF. As DNA, the CDR3 is TGTGCCAGCAGCCGGGACAGGGGATTCGGACAGCCCCAGCATTTT.